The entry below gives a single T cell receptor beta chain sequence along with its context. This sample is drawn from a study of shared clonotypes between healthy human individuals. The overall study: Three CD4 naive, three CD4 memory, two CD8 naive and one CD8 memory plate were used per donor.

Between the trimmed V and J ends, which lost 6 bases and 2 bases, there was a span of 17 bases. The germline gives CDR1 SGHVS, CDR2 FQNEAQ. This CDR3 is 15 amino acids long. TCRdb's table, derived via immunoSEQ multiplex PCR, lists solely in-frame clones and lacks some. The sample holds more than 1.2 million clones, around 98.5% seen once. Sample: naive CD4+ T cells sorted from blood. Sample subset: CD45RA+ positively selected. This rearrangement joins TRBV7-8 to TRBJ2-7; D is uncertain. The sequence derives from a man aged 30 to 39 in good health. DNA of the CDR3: TGTGCCAGCAGTTCCCCGGGCACTCATCCCTACGAGCAGTACTTC. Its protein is CASSSPGTHPYEQYF.